Listed here are 24 T cell receptor beta chains from one sample, sequenced in a study of blood T cell repertoires in COVID-19. Sequenced by immunoSEQ multiplex PCR; TCRdb stores in-frame clones only, minus some. This sample has some 260,000 clones; roughly 90% occur once, and the top ten carry approximately 2%. The material sequenced was peripheral blood. These receptors all stem from a woman between 35 and 50 years old who had recovered from COVID-19.

The chain combines TRBV9 with TRBJ2-5; no clear D. Germline V lookup: CDR1 SGDLS, CDR2 YYNGEE. The ends were cut back, 2 bases at V and 1 base at J, with 6 bases in the middle. This CDR3 spans 13 amino acids. CDR3 residues: CASSVGAQETQYF. The CDR3 nucleotides are TGTGCCAGCAGCGTCGGAGCCCAAGAGACCCAGTACTTC.

This sequence joins TRBV6-5 and TRBJ1-4; TRBD1 agrees at 9 bases. The CDR3 has 16 amino acids. The germline V gene encodes CDR1 MNHEY and CDR2 SVGAGI. V lost 0 bases and J lost 5; bases outside the gene matches: 4. The CDR3 loop reads CASSYSRDRANEKLFF. The DNA for the CDR3 is TGTGCCAGCAGTTACTCGAGGGACAGGGCGAATGAAAAACTGTTTTTT.

In its sample, this clone was seen once. The rearrangement joins TRBV4-3 to TRBJ2-1; perhaps TRBD2 as D (6 bases). Trimming shortened V by 0 bases and J by 0 bases, and 15 bases separated the two germline ends. The CDR3 has 18 amino acids. Germline values: CDR1 LGHNA, CDR2 YSLEER. The CDR3 is CASSQDPHGGGSYNEQFF. As DNA, the CDR3 is TGCGCCAGCAGCCAAGATCCCCACGGGGGAGGCTCCTACAATGAGCAGTTCTTC.

The chain carries TRBV4-3 and TRBJ1-1; D possibly corresponds to TRBD1 (6 bases). CDR3 length: 14 residues. The germline CDR1 and CDR2 sequences are LGHNA and YSLEER. Trimming took off 1 base at V and 7 bases at J, with 13 bases between the two ends. CDR3 region: CASSQGTVGYEAFF. The CDR3 region has the DNA TGCGCCAGCAGCCAAGGGACAGTCGGCTATGAAGCTTTCTTT.

The chain carries TRBV5-1 and TRBJ1-4; D unclear. CDR1 and CDR2 from the germline V gene are SGHRS and YFSETQ. V was cut by 0 bases and J by 0 bases, with 6 bases left in between. There are 15 residues in the CDR3. CDR3 region: CASSLGPSTNEKLFF. CDR3 DNA sequence: TGCGCCAGCAGCTTGGGGCCATCAACTAATGAAAAACTGTTTTTT.

The rearrangement links TRBV19 to TRBJ1-2; a possible D gene is TRBD1 (5 bases). CDR3 length equals 14 residues. Germline loops: CDR1 LNHDA, CDR2 SQIVND (reference sequence). V lost 9 bases, J lost 3 bases, and 17 bases lay in between. The CDR3 DNA is TGTGCCAGCCGCCACCGGGGGGACGACTATGGCTACACCTTC. Amino acid sequence: CASRHRGDDYGYTF.

This clone was seen only once. An end of the junction does not agree with germline; a read error may underlie this. The rearrangement joins TRBV7-7 to TRBJ2-7; TRBD2 matches 8 bases. The CDR3 sequence is 15 residues long. Germline CDR1 and CDR2: SSHAT and FNYEAQ (reference sequence). The CDR3 nucleotides read TGTGCTAGCAGCCCGACTAGCGAAATGCCCTACGAGCAGTACTTC. This sequence encodes CASSPTSEMPYEQYF.

The table lists this clone with a count of one. The chain is built from TRBV19 and TRBJ2-7, with TRBD1 matching over 7 bases. J lost 3 bases, V lost 0 bases, and 2 bases had no gene match. CDR3 size: 14 residues. CDR1 and CDR2 from the germline V gene are LNHDA and SQIVND (reference sequence). The CDR3 DNA follows: TGTGCCAGTAGTATAGAGGGACAGAACTACGAGCAGTACTTC. Its translation is CASSIEGQNYEQYF.

This sequence joins TRBV7-9 and TRBJ1-2; 8 bases line up with TRBD1. This CDR3 spans 15 amino acids. Germline loops: CDR1 SEHNR, CDR2 FQNEAQ (reference sequence). V was clipped by 5 bases and J by 4 bases; unmatched bases: 9. CDR3 in amino acids: CASSPPGQALYGYTF. The CDR3 region has the DNA TGTGCCAGCAGCCCCCCGGGACAGGCCCTCTATGGCTACACCTTC.

A word on this clone: One junction end does not reproduce the germline sequence, and a read error may be involved. The sample carries other DNA sequences with the same CDR3. The genes are TRBV5-4 and TRBJ1-2; 9 bases are a match to TRBD1. The V gene's germline CDR1 is SGHNT and CDR2 YYREEE (reference sequence). The CDR3 length is 13 residues. This chain's CDR3 is CASSLDRGRGYTF. CDR3 nucleotide sequence: TGTGCCAGCAGTTTGGACAGGGGAAGGGGCTACACCTTC. The variable domain in full, completed from reference TRBV5-4 and TRBJ1-2, reads ETGVTQSPTHLIKTRGQQVTLRCSSQSGHNTVSWYQQALGQGPQFIFQYYREEENGRGNFPPRFSGLQFPNYSSELNVNALELDDSALYLCASSLDRGRGYTFGSGTRLTVV.

This chain links TRBV11-1 with TRBJ2-7; possible D gene TRBD1, 5 bases. CDR3 length: 13 amino acids. CDR1 SGHAT and CDR2 FQDESV come from the germline V gene (reference sequence). Trimming removed 5 bases at V and 1 base at J, with 9 bases between. This CDR3 reads CASSRGLSYEQYF. DNA of the CDR3: TGTGCCAGCAGCAGGGGTCTTTCCTACGAGCAGTACTTC.

The genes are TRBV7-2 and TRBJ2-7, with 10 bases aligning to TRBD1. The CDR3 is made up of 15 amino acids. Losses at the gene ends were 4 bases for V and 4 bases for J; bases not matched to a gene: 7. Per the germline V gene, CDR1 is SGHTA and CDR2 is FQGNSA. For the CDR3, the DNA is TGTGCCAGCAGCTCCCAGACAGGGGGCAGTTACGAGCAGTACTTC. Residues: CASSSQTGGSYEQYF.

This clone was observed once. The V gene is TRBV5-1, the J gene TRBJ1-4; 9 bases align to TRBD1. V dropped 0 bases and J dropped 11; count of bases not matched to a gene: 8. CDR1 is SGHRS, CDR2 YFSETQ, per germline. The CDR3 has 15 amino acids. CDR3 amino acids: CASSLAGTGSEKLFF. CDR3 bases: TGCGCCAGCAGCTTGGCCGGGACAGGGTCGGAGAAACTGTTTTTT.

V gene TRBV27 combines with J gene TRBJ1-1; unclear D gene. The CDR3 covers 13 residues. CDR1 is MNHEY and CDR2 is SMNVEV in the germline V gene (reference sequence). V was cut by 3 bases and J by 0 bases, with 5 bases left in between. The chain's CDR3 is CASSFGLNTEAFF. CDR3 nucleotides: TGTGCCAGCAGTTTCGGTTTGAACACTGAAGCTTTCTTT.

This sequence joins TRBV19 and TRBJ2-7; D is possibly TRBD1 (5 bases). The CDR3 is 16 residues long. Trimming took off 1 base at V and 2 bases at J, with 15 bases between the two ends. Germline V CDR1 and CDR2: LNHDA, SQIVND (reference sequence). This chain's CDR3 is CASSIVKGDSTYEQYF. The CDR3 DNA follows: TGTGCCAGTAGTATAGTCAAAGGGGATAGTACCTACGAGCAGTACTTC.

CDR3 sequence (DNA): TGTGCCAGCAGTGAACGTGGGCTAAATGAAAAACTGTTTTTT. It translates to CASSERGLNEKLFF. This chain connects TRBV2 to TRBJ1-4, with no clear D. Per germline, CDR1 SNHLY and CDR2 FYNNEI. The CDR3 spans 14 residues. Trimming left V 2 bases short and J 5 bases short, with 9 bases between.

Written as DNA, the CDR3 is TGTGCCAGCAGCCCAGGGACAGGAGGAACTTTTTGGAGTGAGCAGTTCTTC. Amino acids: CASSPGTGGTFWSEQFF. This chain links TRBV7-9 with TRBJ2-1; 8 nucleotides agree with TRBD1. Germline loops: CDR1 SEHNR, CDR2 FQNEAQ (reference sequence). The ends lost 5 bases at V and 9 bases at J; junction bases unmatched: 18. The CDR3 runs 17 residues.

The genes are TRBV2 and TRBJ1-4; TRBD1 is a possible D gene (6 bases). The CDR3 loop spans 14 amino acids. V lost 11 bases, J lost 5 bases, and 18 bases lay in between. The germline gives CDR1 SNHLY, CDR2 FYNNEI. The CDR3 DNA reads TGTGCCGGGGGCCTAACCCAAGTAAATGAAAAACTGTTTTTT. It specifies CAGGLTQVNEKLFF.

The chain is built from TRBV24-1 and TRBJ2-3; maybe TRBD2 (5 bases). The germline gives CDR1 KGHDR, CDR2 SFDVKD. The ends were cut back, 5 bases at V and 0 bases at J, with 8 bases in the middle. The CDR3 covers 14 residues. CDR3 amino acids: CATSAWESTDTQYF. The CDR3 coding sequence is TGTGCCACCAGTGCGTGGGAGAGCACAGATACGCAGTATTTT.

The J gene is TRBJ1-5, the V gene TRBV28, with 9 bases fitting TRBD1. The CDR3 has 15 amino acids. Germline loops: CDR1 MDHEN, CDR2 SYDVKM. J lost 2 bases, V lost 2 bases, and 1 base had no gene match. The DNA for the CDR3 is TGTGCCAGCAGTTTAAGGACAGGGGGCAATCAGCCCCAGCATTTT. Translated, it gives CASSLRTGGNQPQHF.

The chain links TRBV7-2 to TRBJ1-6, with 7 positions matching TRBD1. Trimming at V came to 5 bases and at J to 11 bases, leaving 12 bases not matched to a gene. Germline CDR1 SGHTA, CDR2 FQGNSA. The CDR3 is 15 residues long. CDR3 protein: CASSPPTGASPPLHF. Written as DNA, the CDR3 is TGTGCCAGCAGCCCCCCCACAGGGGCCTCGCCACCCCTCCACTTT.

This clone was found once. The V and J genes are TRBV19 and TRBJ1-2; D is ambiguous. The CDR3 is 13 amino acids. V was shortened by 1 base and J by 8 bases, with 11 bases between the two germline ends. CDR1 LNHDA and CDR2 SQIVND come from the germline V gene (reference sequence). CDR3 sequence reads: CASSIVGVEGYTF. As DNA, the CDR3 is TGTGCCAGTAGTATAGTTGGAGTAGAAGGCTACACCTTC.

This sequence joins TRBV29-1 and TRBJ2-2; D is perhaps TRBD1 (8 bases). V was pared by 4 bases and J by 6 bases, with 18 bases between. From germline, CDR1 is SQVTM and CDR2 ANQGSEA. The CDR3 has 15 residues. The CDR3 loop is CSVAVQGAGAGELFF. CDR3 DNA: TGCAGCGTTGCGGTCCAGGGGGCGGGAGCCGGGGAGCTGTTTTTT.

In this sample, this clone turned up once. The chain has TRBV7-8 and TRBJ1-2; D remains ambiguous. The germline V gene has CDR1 SGHVS and CDR2 FQNEAQ. CDR3 size: 18 residues. Trimming took 5 bases from V and 0 from J, leaving 22 bases between them. The CDR3 region is CASSRETLSQSTNYGYTF. The DNA of the CDR3 is TGTGCCAGCAGCCGAGAGACCTTGTCACAGAGCACTAACTATGGCTACACCTTC.